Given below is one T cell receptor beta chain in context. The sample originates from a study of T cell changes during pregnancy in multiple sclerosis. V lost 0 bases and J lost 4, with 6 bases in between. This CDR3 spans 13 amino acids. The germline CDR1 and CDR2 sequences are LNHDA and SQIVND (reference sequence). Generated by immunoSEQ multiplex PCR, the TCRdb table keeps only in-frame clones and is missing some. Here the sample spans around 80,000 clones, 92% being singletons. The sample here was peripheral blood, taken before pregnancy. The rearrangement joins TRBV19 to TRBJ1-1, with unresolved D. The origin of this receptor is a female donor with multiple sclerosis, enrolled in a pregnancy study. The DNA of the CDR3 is TGTGCCAGTAGTATAGATCGGGGCACTGAAGCTTTCTTT. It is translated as CASSIDRGTEAFF.